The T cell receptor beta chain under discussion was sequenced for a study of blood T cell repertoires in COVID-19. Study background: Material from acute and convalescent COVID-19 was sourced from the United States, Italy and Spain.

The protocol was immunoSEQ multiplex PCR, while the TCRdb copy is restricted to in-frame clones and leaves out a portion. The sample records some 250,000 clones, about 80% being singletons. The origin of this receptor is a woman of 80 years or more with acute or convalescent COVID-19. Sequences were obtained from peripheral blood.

CDR3 nucleotides: TGTGCCAGCTCACCAGAAGTACAGCGGGAACAGTATTTT. This translates into CASSPEVQREQYF. V and J are TRBV18 and TRBJ2-3; TRBD2 agrees at 7 bases. The CDR3 contains 13 residues. Germline-derived CDR1 and CDR2 are KGHSH and LQKENI. V was pared by 2 bases and J by 12 bases, with 8 bases of the junction left unmatched. Full variable domain (missing parts from reference TRBV18 and TRBJ2-3): NAGVMQNPRHLVRRRGQEARLRCSPMKGHSHVYWYRQLPEEGLKFMVYLQKENIIDESGMPKERFSAEFPKEGPSILRIQQVVRGDSAAYFCASSPEVQREQYFGPGTRLTVL.